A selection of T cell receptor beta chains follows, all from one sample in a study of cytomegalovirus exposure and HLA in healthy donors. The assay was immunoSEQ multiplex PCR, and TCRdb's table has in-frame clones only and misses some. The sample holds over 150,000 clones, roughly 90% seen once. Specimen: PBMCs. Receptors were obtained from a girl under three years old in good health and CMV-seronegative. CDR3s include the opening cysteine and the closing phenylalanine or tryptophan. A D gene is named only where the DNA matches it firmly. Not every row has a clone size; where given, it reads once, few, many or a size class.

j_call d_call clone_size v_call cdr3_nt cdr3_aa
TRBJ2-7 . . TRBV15 TGTGCCACCAGCAATGGAGGCGAGCAGTACTTC CATSNGGEQYF
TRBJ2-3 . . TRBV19 TGTGCCAGTAGTATAGCAGGGTTCACAGATACGCAGTATTTT CASSIAGFTDTQYF
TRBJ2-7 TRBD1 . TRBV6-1 TGTGCCAGCATGGGGACAGGGGACTACGAGCAGTACTTC CASMGTGDYEQYF
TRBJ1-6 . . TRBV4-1 TGCGCCAGCAGCGAAGACGGTGGTTCACCCCTCCACTTT CASSEDGGSPLHF
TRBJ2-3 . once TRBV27 TGTGCCAGCAGTCGGACACTTAGCGGAAGCACAGATACGCAGTATTTT CASSRTLSGSTDTQYF
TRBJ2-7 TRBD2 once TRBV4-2 TGTGCCAGCAGCCCTGACGTTAGCGGGGGGGCCTACGAGCAGTACTTC CASSPDVSGGAYEQYF
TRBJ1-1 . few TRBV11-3 TGTGCCAGCAGCTTGAAGGGGTACACTGAAGCTTTCTTT CASSLKGYTEAFF
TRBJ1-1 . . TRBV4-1 TGCGCCAGCAGCCAAACAGGGAACACTGAAGCTTTCTTT CASSQTGNTEAFF
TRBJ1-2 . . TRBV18 TGTGCCAGCTCACCACCGAGGACGTTACGGGGCTATGGCTACACCTTC CASSPPRTLRGYGYTF
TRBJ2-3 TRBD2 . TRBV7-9 TGTGCCAGCAGCTTAATAGCGGGGGGCACAGATACGCAGTATTTT CASSLIAGGTDTQYF
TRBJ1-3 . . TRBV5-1 TGCGCCAGCAGCCCGAGGCCGGGAGACACCATATATTTT CASSPRPGDTIYF
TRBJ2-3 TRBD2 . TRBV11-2 TGTGCCAGCAGCTTCCGTACGGGGGGTCCATCAGATACGCAGTATTTT CASSFRTGGPSDTQYF
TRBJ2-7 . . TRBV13 TGTGCCAGCAGCGGACTATCCACTCACCCCTACGAGCAGTACTTC CASSGLSTHPYEQYF
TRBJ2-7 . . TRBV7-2 TGTGCCAGCAGCTTACGGGGAACCTACGAGCAGTACTTC CASSLRGTYEQYF
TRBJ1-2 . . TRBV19 TGTGCCAGTAGTAAAAGGAGCGGGGTAATCGTCTATGGCTACACCTTC CASSKRSGVIVYGYTF
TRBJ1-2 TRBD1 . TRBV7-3 TGTGCCAGCAGCGCGGGACAGAACTATGGCTACACCTTC CASSAGQNYGYTF
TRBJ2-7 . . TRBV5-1 TGCGCCAGCAGCCCCCTTGGTGAGGGCGAGCAGTACTTC CASSPLGEGEQYF
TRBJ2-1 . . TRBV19 TGTGCCAGTAGTAGGACAGCCTCCTACAATGAGCAGTTCTTC CASSRTASYNEQFF
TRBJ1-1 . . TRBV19 TGTGCCAGTCGCAGACCCGGGGACACTGAAGCTTTCTTT CASRRPGDTEAFF
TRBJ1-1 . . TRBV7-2 TGTGCCAGCAGCTTCAACCCGGGAGGGGCTGAAGCTTTCTTT CASSFNPGGAEAFF
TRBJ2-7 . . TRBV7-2 TGTGCCAGCAGCCTTGACCAGGGGGGCGAGCAGTACTTC CASSLDQGGEQYF
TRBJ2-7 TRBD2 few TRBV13 TGTGCCAGCAGCTCAAGCCAGCGGGAGGCCTACGAGCAGTACTTC CASSSSQREAYEQYF
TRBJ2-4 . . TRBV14 TGTGCCAGCAGCCTTTCTTTTAGCCGAGCAAACATTCAGTACTTC CASSLSFSRANIQYF
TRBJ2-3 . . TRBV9 TGTGCCAGCAGCGTAGGGCGGGATACGCAGTATTTT CASSVGRDTQYF
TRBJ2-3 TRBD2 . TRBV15 TGTGCCACCAGCTCCCGCCCTTCGGGTAGCGGGAGGGCCCGGTATACGCAGTATTTT CATSSRPSGSGRARYTQYF
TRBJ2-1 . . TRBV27 TGTGCCAGCAGTTTAGCAGGGGACAATGAGCAGTTCTTC CASSLAGDNEQFF
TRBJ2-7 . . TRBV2 TGTGCCAGCAGTGAGATTAGTGGCGGGGAGGACTCCTACGAGCAGTACTTC CASSEISGGEDSYEQYF
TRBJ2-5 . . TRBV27 TGTGCCAGCAGTTTATACTACGGGGAGCAAGAGACCCAGTACTTC CASSLYYGEQETQYF
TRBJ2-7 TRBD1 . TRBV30 TGTGCCTGGAGTGTCCAGGGGGCCTACGAGCAGTACTTC CAWSVQGAYEQYF
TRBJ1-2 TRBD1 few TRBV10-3 TGTGCCATCAGTGAACGTCAAACAGGGGGCGATGGCTACACCTTC CAISERQTGGDGYTF
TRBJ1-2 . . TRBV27 TGTGCCAGCAGTTTAAAACCGACAGGCTATGGCTACACCTTC CASSLKPTGYGYTF
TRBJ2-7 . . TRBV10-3 TGTGCCACCTCAGGTTACGCAACCTACGAGCAGTACTTC CATSGYATYEQYF
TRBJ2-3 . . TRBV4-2 TGTGCCAGCAGCCAACTCCCTACTCCTCCAGATACGCAGTATTTT CASSQLPTPPDTQYF
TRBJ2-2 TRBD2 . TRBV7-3 TGTGCCAGCAGCTTTGGGGCGGGAGGGCCCGGGGAGCTGTTTTTT CASSFGAGGPGELFF